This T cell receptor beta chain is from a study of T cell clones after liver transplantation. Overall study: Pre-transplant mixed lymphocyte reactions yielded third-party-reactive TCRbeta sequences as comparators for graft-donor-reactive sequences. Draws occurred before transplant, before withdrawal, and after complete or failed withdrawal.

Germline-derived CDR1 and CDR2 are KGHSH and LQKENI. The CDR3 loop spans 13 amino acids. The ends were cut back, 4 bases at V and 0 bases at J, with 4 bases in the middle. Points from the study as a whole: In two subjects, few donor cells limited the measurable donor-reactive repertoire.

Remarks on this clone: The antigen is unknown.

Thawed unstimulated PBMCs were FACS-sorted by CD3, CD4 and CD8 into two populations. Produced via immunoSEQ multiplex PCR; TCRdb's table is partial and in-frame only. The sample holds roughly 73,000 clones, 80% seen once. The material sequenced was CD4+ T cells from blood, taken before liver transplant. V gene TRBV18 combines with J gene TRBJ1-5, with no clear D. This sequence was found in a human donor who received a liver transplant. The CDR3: CASSQSSNQPQHF. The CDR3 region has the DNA TGTGCCAGCTCACAGTCTAGCAATCAGCCCCAGCATTTT.